This T cell receptor (beta chain) was obtained from a study of CD8 T cells in ankylosing spondylitis. The CDR3 has 14 amino acids. V was shortened by 4 bases and J by 3 bases, with 12 bases between the two germline ends. The germline V gene has CDR1 SGDLS and CDR2 YYNGEE. As the method for making TCR beta libraries, quantitative 5'-RACE with molecular barcodes was used. TCRdb recomputed calls from the 5' RACE reads with MiXCR, one row per CDR3 protein. The sample carries roughly 180,000 distinct CDR3 sequences, around a tenth recorded once. About this clonotype itself: The antigen is undetermined.

General study findings and limits: Certain motif variants had earlier appeared in reactive arthritis synovial fluid and blood. CD8+ disease-linked clones were present at relatively low frequencies in blood.

The sequenced material came from blood, either unsorted or a sorted T cell fraction (not recorded which). V is TRBV9 and J is TRBJ2-3; D is tentatively TRBD1 or TRBD2 (5 bases each). This clonotype originated in a female donor with ankylosing spondylitis or in good health (not recorded which). CDR3 in amino acids: CASSPWDATDTQYF. The CDR3 nucleotides read TGTGCCAGCAGCCCTTGGGACGCAACAGATACGCAGTATTTT.